The 18 T cell receptor beta chains below come from one sample, sequenced in a study of shared clonotypes between healthy human individuals. TCRdb's table, derived via immunoSEQ multiplex PCR, lists solely in-frame clones and lacks some. The repertoire consists of roughly 500,000 clones, with 95% to 96% occurring once and the leading ten covering 0.05% to 0.07%. Input material: naive CD4+ T cells sorted from blood. The subset: CD45RA+ positively selected. Receptors originate from a woman aged 30 to 39 in good health.

The chain has TRBV18 and TRBJ2-7; 8 bases are a match to TRBD1. The CDR3 consists of 15 residues. In germline, CDR1 is KGHSH, CDR2 LQKENI. V was clipped by 5 bases and J by 1 base; unmatched bases: 7. The CDR3 is CASSSAGQDSYEQYF. CDR3 nucleotides: TGTGCCAGCTCATCGGCGGGACAGGATTCCTACGAGCAGTACTTC.

The chain links TRBV7-8 to TRBJ1-1; D is unclear. The CDR3 contains 15 residues. V was shortened by 1 base and J by 0 bases, with 9 bases between the two germline ends. Per the germline V gene, CDR1 is SGHVS and CDR2 is FQNEAQ. The CDR3 region is CASSLVAGLNTEAFF. The CDR3 DNA follows: TGTGCCAGCAGCTTAGTTGCAGGACTGAACACTGAAGCTTTCTTT. Full variable domain (outside the CDR3, taken from reference TRBV7-8 and TRBJ1-1): GAGVSQSPRYKVAKRGQDVALRCDPISGHVSLFWYQQALGQGPEFLTYFQNEAQLDKSGLPSDRFFAERPEGSVSTLKIQRTQQEDSAVYLCASSLVAGLNTEAFFGQGTRLTVV.

This rearrangement joins TRBV7-6 to TRBJ2-1; TRBD2 matches at 13 bases. Unmatched junction bases numbered 6, after V lost 5 bases and J lost 8 bases. This CDR3 has 15 amino acids. Germline lookup yields CDR1 SGHVS and CDR2 FNYEAQ. CDR3 sequence: CASSQTSGRAYEQFF. CDR3 coding DNA: TGTGCCAGCAGCCAAACTAGCGGGAGGGCCTATGAGCAGTTCTTC. Full variable domain (rest looked up from reference TRBV7-6 and TRBJ2-1): GAGVSQSPRYKVTKRGQDVALRCDPISGHVSLYWYRQALGQGPEFLTYFNYEAQQDKSGLPNDRFSAERPEGSISTLTIQRTEQRDSAMYRCASSQTSGRAYEQFFGPGTRLTVL.

As for this clone: Other DNA sequences in this sample translate to the same CDR3. V gene TRBV5-1 combines with J gene TRBJ1-3; 9 positions agree with TRBD1. Germline lookup yields CDR1 SGHRS and CDR2 YFSETQ. The ends lost 5 bases at V and 2 bases at J; junction bases unmatched: 2. This CDR3 is built from 14 residues. This CDR3 reads CASSRQGAGNTIYF. CDR3 nucleotides: TGCGCCAGCAGTAGACAGGGGGCTGGAAACACCATATATTTT.

The rearrangement uses TRBV19 and TRBJ1-5; D gene ambiguous. The length of the CDR3 is 12 residues. V was clipped by 5 bases and J by 7 bases, with 9 bases between them. The germline gives CDR1 LNHDA, CDR2 SQIVND (reference sequence). The CDR3: CASSQYEQPQHF. The DNA for the CDR3 is TGTGCCAGTAGTCAGTATGAGCAGCCCCAGCATTTT.

The chain combines TRBV6-1 with TRBJ2-2; 9 nucleotides match TRBD1. V gave up 7 bases and J gave up 2 bases; unmatched junction bases: 5. The CDR3 sequence is 15 residues long. Germline loops: CDR1 MNHNS, CDR2 SASEGT. CDR3 nucleotide sequence: TGTGCCAGCAAGGGACAGGGATCAAACACCGGGGAGCTGTTTTTT. Encoded protein: CASKGQGSNTGELFF.

V is TRBV5-4 and J is TRBJ2-7, with 10 nucleotides matching TRBD1. Germline V gives CDR1 SGHNT, CDR2 YYREEE (reference sequence). This CDR3 is 14 amino acids long. V dropped 3 bases and J dropped 3; count of bases not matched to a gene: 3. Here the CDR3 reads CASSSGTGVYEQYF. CDR3 bases: TGTGCCAGCAGCTCCGGGACAGGGGTCTACGAGCAGTACTTC. Full variable domain (remainder filled in from reference TRBV5-4 and TRBJ2-7): ETGVTQSPTHLIKTRGQQVTLRCSSQSGHNTVSWYQQALGQGPQFIFQYYREEENGRGNFPPRFSGLQFPNYSSELNVNALELDDSALYLCASSSGTGVYEQYFGPGTRLTVT.

The chain links TRBV13 to TRBJ2-7, with 7 positions matching TRBD2. CDR3 length: 15 amino acids. The germline gives CDR1 PRHDT, CDR2 FYEKMQ (reference sequence). Unmatched junction bases numbered 6, after V lost 4 bases and J lost 0 bases. The CDR3 loop reads CASSSSGIPSYEQYF. The CDR3 coding sequence is TGTGCCAGCAGCTCTAGCGGAATACCCTCCTACGAGCAGTACTTC.

The chain employs TRBV5-8 and TRBJ2-3; possibly TRBD1 for D (6 bases). V shed 2 bases and J shed 3 bases, with 10 bases lying between them. The CDR3 length is 14 residues. Germline V gene lookup returns CDR1 SGHTS and CDR2 YDEGEE. In DNA, the CDR3 is TGTGCCAGCAGCTTAGAACAGGGAACAGATACGCAGTATTTT. Translated, it gives CASSLEQGTDTQYF.

The rearrangement joins TRBV5-4 to TRBJ2-1; weak D call: TRBD2 (6 bases). Trimming took 5 bases from V and 10 from J, leaving 25 bases between them. CDR3 length: 16 amino acids. Per the germline V gene, CDR1 is SGHNT and CDR2 is YYREEE (reference sequence). The DNA of the CDR3 is TGTGCCAGCAGAACCGACTTGAGTGGGAATGGAGGGGAGCAGTTCTTC. This codes for CASRTDLSGNGGEQFF.

The chain couples TRBV4-1 to TRBJ2-1, with TRBD1 matching 9 bases. Germline loops: CDR1 MGHRA, CDR2 YSYEKL. After removal of 1 base from V and 8 bases from J, the junction contained 9 bases not matched to a gene. The length of the CDR3 is 16 residues. The CDR3 sequence is CASSQVQTGGQDEQFF. The CDR3 DNA sequence: TGCGCCAGCAGCCAAGTCCAGACAGGGGGTCAGGATGAGCAGTTCTTC.

The CDR3 here is CASSLITRDGSGANVLTF. In DNA, the CDR3 is TGTGCCAGCAGTTTAATTACCCGGGACGGCTCTGGGGCCAACGTCCTGACTTTC. V gene TRBV27 combines with J gene TRBJ2-6; D may be TRBD1 or TRBD2 (5 bases each). The CDR3 spans 18 residues. CDR1 MNHEY and CDR2 SMNVEV come from the germline V gene (reference sequence). The V gene lost 2 bases and the J gene lost 0 bases, with 14 bases spanning the gap.

V is TRBV21-1 and J is TRBJ1-4. TRBV21-1 is a pseudogene segment. This CDR3 has 15 residues. The chain's CDR3 is CASSPPGPYNEKLFF. The CDR3 bases are TGTGCCAGCAGCCCCCCGGGACCCTATAATGAAAAACTGTTTTTT.

The chain uses TRBV4-1 and TRBJ2-5, with 8 bases fitting TRBD2. V dropped 5 bases and J dropped 5; count of bases not matched to a gene: 16. CDR1 MGHRA and CDR2 YSYEKL come from the germline V gene. This CDR3 contains 17 residues. CDR3 sequence reads: CASSDARTSGPRETQYF. CDR3 sequence (DNA): TGCGCCAGCAGCGACGCGCGAACTAGCGGCCCTCGGGAGACCCAGTACTTC.

This clone was seen only once. Written as DNA, the CDR3 is TGTGCCATCAAAGGCAGGGGGGAGAACACTGAAGCTTTCTTT. This encodes CAIKGRGENTEAFF. This sequence joins TRBV28 and TRBJ1-1; 7 bases line up with TRBD1. CDR3 size: 14 residues. Germline loops: CDR1 MDHEN, CDR2 SYDVKM. Unmatched junction bases numbered 9, after V lost 10 bases and J lost 1 base.

The V gene is TRBV27, the J gene TRBJ2-7; the D gene is possibly TRBD1 (5 bases). CDR3 length: 13 amino acids. Trimming stripped 5 bases from V and 0 bases from J, with 8 bases between. The germline V gene has CDR1 MNHEY and CDR2 SMNVEV (reference sequence). The CDR3 nucleotides are TGTGCCAGCAGTAACAGGCCCTCCTACGAGCAGTACTTC. It is translated as CASSNRPSYEQYF.

The V call is TRBV11-2, the J call TRBJ2-6, with 9 bases lining up with TRBD2. CDR3 length: 18 residues. Germline CDR1 reads SGHAT; CDR2 reads FQNNGV. With V trimmed by 4 bases and J by 0 bases, 7 bases remained unmatched. The CDR3 DNA sequence: TGTGCCAGCAGCTCGCGGGGGGGGGCACCCTCTGGGGCCAACGTCCTGACTTTC. It encodes CASSSRGGAPSGANVLTF.

This chain connects TRBV7-2 to TRBJ2-7; D may be TRBD2 (6 bases). Germline CDR1 SGHTA, CDR2 FQGNSA. This CDR3 has 15 residues. V lost 5 bases and J 5 bases, leaving 19 bases between the germline ends. In DNA, the CDR3 is TGTGCCAGCAGCCCACTCCCCGGGAGAGTACACGAGCAGTACTTC. Translating gives CASSPLPGRVHEQYF.